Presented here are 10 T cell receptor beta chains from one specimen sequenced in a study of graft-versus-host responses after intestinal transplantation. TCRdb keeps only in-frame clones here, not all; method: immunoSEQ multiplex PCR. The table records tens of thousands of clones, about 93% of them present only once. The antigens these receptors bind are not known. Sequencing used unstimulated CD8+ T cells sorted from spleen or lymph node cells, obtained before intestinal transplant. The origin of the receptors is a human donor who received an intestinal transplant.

CDR3 residues: CASSPPGQVSYEQYF. CDR3 nucleotide sequence: TGTGCCAGTAGCCCGCCGGGACAGGTTTCCTACGAGCAGTACTTC. This sequence joins TRBV19 and TRBJ2-7; 8 bases agree with TRBD1. Per germline, CDR1 LNHDA and CDR2 SQIVND (reference sequence). The CDR3 consists of 15 residues. V gave up 6 bases and J gave up 1 base; unmatched junction bases: 8.

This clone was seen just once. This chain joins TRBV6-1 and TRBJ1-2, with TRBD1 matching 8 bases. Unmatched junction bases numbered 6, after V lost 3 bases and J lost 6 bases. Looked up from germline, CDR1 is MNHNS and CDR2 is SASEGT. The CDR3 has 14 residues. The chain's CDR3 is CASSDVYRGDGYTF. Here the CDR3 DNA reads TGTGCCAGCAGTGACGTCTACAGGGGGGATGGCTACACCTTC.

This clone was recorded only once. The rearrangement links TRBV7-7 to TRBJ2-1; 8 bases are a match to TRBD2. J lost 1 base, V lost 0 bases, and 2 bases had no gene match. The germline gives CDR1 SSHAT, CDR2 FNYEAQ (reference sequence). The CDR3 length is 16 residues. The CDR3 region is CASSLAPGGSYNEQFF. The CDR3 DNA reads TGTGCCAGCAGCTTAGCTCCGGGAGGGTCCTACAATGAGCAGTTCTTC. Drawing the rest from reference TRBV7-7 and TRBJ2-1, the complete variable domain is GAGVSQSPRYKVTKRGQDVTLRCDPISSHATLYWYQQALGQGPEFLTYFNYEAQPDKSGLPSDRFSAERPEGSISTLTIQRTEQRDSAMYRCASSLAPGGSYNEQFFGPGTRLTVL.

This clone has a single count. The DNA for the CDR3 is TGTGCCAGTAGTATTTGGGCCGGGGGAGGCGACTATGGCTACACCTTC. Translated: CASSIWAGGGDYGYTF. The chain links TRBV19 to TRBJ1-2; tentatively, D is TRBD1 (5 bases). V gave up 3 bases and J gave up 3 bases, with 17 bases separating them. The CDR3 spans 16 residues. Germline CDR1 reads LNHDA; CDR2 reads SQIVND (reference sequence).

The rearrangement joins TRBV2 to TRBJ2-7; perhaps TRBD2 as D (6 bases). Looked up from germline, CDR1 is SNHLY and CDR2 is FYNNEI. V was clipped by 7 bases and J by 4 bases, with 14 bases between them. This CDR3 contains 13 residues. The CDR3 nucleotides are TGTGCCAGCATTGGCGGGACGGGTTACGAGCAGTACTTC. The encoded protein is CASIGGTGYEQYF.

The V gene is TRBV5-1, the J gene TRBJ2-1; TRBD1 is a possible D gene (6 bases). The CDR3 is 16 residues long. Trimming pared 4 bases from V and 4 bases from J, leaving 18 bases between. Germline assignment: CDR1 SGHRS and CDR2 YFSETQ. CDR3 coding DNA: TGCGCCAGCAGCAGGGGGTTGGGGACAAATTACAATGAGCAGTTCTTC. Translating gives CASSRGLGTNYNEQFF.

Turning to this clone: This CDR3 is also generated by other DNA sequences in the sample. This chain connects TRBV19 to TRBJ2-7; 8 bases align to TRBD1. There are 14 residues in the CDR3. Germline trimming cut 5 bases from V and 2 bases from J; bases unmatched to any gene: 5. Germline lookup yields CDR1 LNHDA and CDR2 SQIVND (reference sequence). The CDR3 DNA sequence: TGTGCCAGTAGTTCCGGGACAGGTCCCTACGAGCAGTACTTC. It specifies CASSSGTGPYEQYF.

The CDR3 loop reads CASSPEPLNEQFF. The CDR3 DNA follows: TGTGCCAGCAGCCCCGAGCCCCTCAATGAGCAGTTCTTC. The rearrangement links TRBV7-3 to TRBJ2-1; D remains ambiguous. Germline V gives CDR1 SGHTA, CDR2 FQGTGA. The CDR3 is 13 residues long. V was shortened by 5 bases and J by 6 bases, with 11 bases between the two germline ends.

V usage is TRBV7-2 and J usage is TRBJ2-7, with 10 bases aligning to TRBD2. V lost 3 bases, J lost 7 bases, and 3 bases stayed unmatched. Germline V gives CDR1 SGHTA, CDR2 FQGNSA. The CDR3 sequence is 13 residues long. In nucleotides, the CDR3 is TGTGCCAGCAGCTTTGGAGCGGGGGGGGAGCAGTACTTC. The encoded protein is CASSFGAGGEQYF.

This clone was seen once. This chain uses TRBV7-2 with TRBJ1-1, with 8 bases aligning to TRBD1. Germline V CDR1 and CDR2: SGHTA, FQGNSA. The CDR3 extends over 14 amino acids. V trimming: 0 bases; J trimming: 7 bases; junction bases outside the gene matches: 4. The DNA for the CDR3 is TGTGCCAGCAGCTTAGCGGGGACAGGATTTGAAGCTTTCTTT. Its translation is CASSLAGTGFEAFF.